This TCR beta chain is drawn from a study of OX40 agonist ivuxolimab in advanced cancers. Clones were read by immunoSEQ multiplex PCR, and TCRdb kept only the in-frame ones, dropping some. The sample has 43,000 or so clones, over 75% seen once. The clonotype comes from an adult with an advanced solid tumor such as melanoma, head and neck, liver or kidney cancer. The specimen comprised CD4+ or CD8+ T cells sorted from blood, sampled in a trial of the OX40 agonist ivuxolimab.

Written as DNA, the CDR3 is TGCAGCGTTGAACAGGGCTTTCCCTACGAGCAGTACTTC. It specifies CSVEQGFPYEQYF. The rearrangement joins TRBV29-1 to TRBJ2-7; D is perhaps TRBD1 (5 bases). V was cut by 2 bases and J by 2 bases, with 10 bases left in between. Germline values: CDR1 SQVTM, CDR2 ANQGSEA. This CDR3 is built from 13 residues.